This T cell receptor (beta chain) was recorded in a study of OX40 agonist ivuxolimab in advanced cancers. Study-level background: Three patients responded partially, comprising one with hepatocellular carcinoma and two with cutaneous melanoma.

Patients with autoimmune history or systemic immunosuppression were excluded. The timepoints at which blood was sampled were baseline, cycle 4 day 1, and cycle 7 day 1. Germline V lookup: CDR1 SNHLY, CDR2 FYNNEI. The CDR3 sequence is 12 residues long. Produced via immunoSEQ multiplex PCR; TCRdb's table is partial and in-frame only. The profile shows 65,000 to 80,000 clones, 70% to 90% of them singletons. About this clone itself: A junction boundary mismatches the germline segment, possibly from a read error.

The sequencing here drew on CD4+ or CD8+ T cells sorted from blood, taken in a trial of the OX40 agonist ivuxolimab. J is TRBJ1-6 and V is TRBV2; D remains ambiguous. The TCR comes from an adult with an advanced solid tumor such as melanoma, head and neck, liver or kidney cancer. CDR3 sequence reads: CASNSLNSPLHF. The CDR3 bases are TGTGCGAGCAATAGTCTTAACTCACCCCTCCACTTT.